This entry is about one T cell receptor (beta chain). This clonotype was seen repeatedly, ten times or more. The specificity of this receptor is unknown. Qualities for individual bases were not recorded, and no much larger clone is one base off. The germline V gene provides CDR1 SQVTM and CDR2 ANQGSEA. Relative to germline, V is missing 0 bases and J is missing 5 bases, with 12 bases of the junction outside any gene match. The cysteine opens and the phenylalanine closes a CDR3 of 16 amino acids. Here the CDR3 DNA is all that survives: 48 bases in frame from base 1. TCR cDNA was made using 5'RACE template switching, a step that added a universal primer site and unique molecular identifiers. Priming for cDNA synthesis came from both the TCR alpha and TCR beta constant segments. Library amplification used two PCR steps, and the second PCR step added sample barcodes and sequencing adapters. Libraries were sequenced on Illumina HiSeq 2500 (2x100 bp) or NovaSeq (2x150 bp). In the source study's methods: MIGEC handled demultiplexing of reads and collapsing into UMI consensus sequences, while MiXCR performed V(D)J alignment. Vaccine-responding clonotypes were defined with edgeR using replicate PBMC samples, requiring FDR below 0.01 and a log2 fold change above 5 up to day 15. Bulk clonotypes were assigned CD4 or CD8 identity according to which sequenced CD4 or CD8 repertoire held them at higher abundance. The public reads were reprocessed in TCRdb via fastp at Q25 and MiXCR, keeping in-frame beta chains. A single entry per CDR3 protein holds the most common genes and DNA from its merged rows. TCRdb's processing, not the study's, gives the V and J calls here. The sample profile shows 230,000 or so distinct CDR3 sequences; roughly 6.8% of them were found once. The ten most abundant clones make up roughly 1% of the sample.

The data originate from a study of T cells after yellow fever vaccination (dated by TCRdb to the late 2010s). In the study overall: The SMART-Seq v4 Ultra Low Input RNA kit was used to prepare libraries from fractions with low cell numbers. Bulk TCR alpha and beta repertoires were sequenced longitudinally to track T-cell clones before and after primary and booster YFV17D yellow fever vaccination. The cohort comprised two healthy male donors, one aged 18 to 30 and one aged 30 to 40 years. Blood was drawn at multiple timepoints before and after primary and secondary immunization, with bulk PBMC replicates and cell subsets isolated.

This sample's treatment or condition label indicates: live attenuated yellow fever vaccine strain. PBMCs were isolated from peripheral blood using a standard Ficoll-Paque protocol. Dynabeads CD4 and CD8 positive selection kits were used to isolate the CD4 and CD8 T-cell fractions. TriZol was used to extract RNA from bulk PBMCs, from CD4 and CD8 fractions, and from dextramer-positive and dextramer-negative fractions. Points the paper makes about the study in general: Most clones expanded after primary vaccination (approximately 97% of CD4 and around nine tenths of CD8) were re-detected after the booster, suggesting that broad memory maintenance occurred. A small share of clonotypes occurred in both CD4 and CD8 compartments, likely arising from convergent recombination. FACS-sorted repertoires could contain abundant contaminating clonotypes from the bulk population, so computational filtering was required. Only a couple of donors were included in the study, so the extent to which the findings can be generalized is limited. The secondary T-cell response was found to be weaker but faster than the primary response, with a peak reached on day 5 rather than on day 15.

This sequence originates from a man aged 25-45 years who received the YFV17D yellow fever vaccine. The receptor chain draws on TRBV29-1 and TRBJ2-5; 7 middle bases align to TRBD1. Sample: CD4+ T cells sorted from PBMCs, taken on the day of the yellow fever booster vaccination. This receptor carries the CDR3 CSVEELRPGQHETQYF. The DNA sequence is as follows: TGCAGCGTTGAAGAGCTGAGACCGGGACAGCACGAGACCCAGTACTTC. The CDR3 plus the reference TRBV29-1 and TRBJ2-5 genes for the other parts give the full variable domain: SAVISQKPSRDICQRGTSLTIQCQVDSQVTMMFWYRQQPGQSLTLIATANQGSEATYESGFVIDKFPISRPNLTFSTLTVSNMSPEDSSIYLCSVEELRPGQHETQYFGPGTRLLVL.